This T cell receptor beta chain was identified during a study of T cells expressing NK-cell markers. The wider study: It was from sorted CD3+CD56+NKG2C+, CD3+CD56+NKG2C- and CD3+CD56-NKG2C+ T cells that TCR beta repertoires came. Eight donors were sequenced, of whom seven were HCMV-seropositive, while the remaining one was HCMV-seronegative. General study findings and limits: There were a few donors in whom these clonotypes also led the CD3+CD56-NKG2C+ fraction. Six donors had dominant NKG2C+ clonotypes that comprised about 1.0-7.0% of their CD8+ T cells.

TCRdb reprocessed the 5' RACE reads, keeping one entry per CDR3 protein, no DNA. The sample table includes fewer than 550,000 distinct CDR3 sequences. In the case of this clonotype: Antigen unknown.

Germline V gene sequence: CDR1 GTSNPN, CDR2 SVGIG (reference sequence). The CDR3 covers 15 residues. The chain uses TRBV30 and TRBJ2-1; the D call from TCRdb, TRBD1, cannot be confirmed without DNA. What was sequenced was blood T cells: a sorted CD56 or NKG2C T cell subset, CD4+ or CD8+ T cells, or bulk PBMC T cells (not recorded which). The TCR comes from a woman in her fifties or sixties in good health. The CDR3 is CAGDWGQGASNEQFF.